This T cell receptor (beta chain) was profiled in a study of blood T cell repertoires in COVID-19. The wider study: Some COVID-19 samples were acute and others convalescent; all came from the United States, Italy and Spain.

The protocol was immunoSEQ multiplex PCR, while the TCRdb copy is restricted to in-frame clones and leaves out a portion. The data hold 300,000 to 400,000 clones, with about 89% observed a single time. Germline CDR1 and CDR2: SGHVS and FNYEAQ. This CDR3 is 16 amino acids long. V lost 1 base to trimming and J lost 2 bases, with 14 bases between them. The specimen was peripheral blood. V and J are TRBV7-6 and TRBJ2-5, with D unresolved. This receptor was identified in a woman aged 45-65 years with COVID-19, enrolled during active disease. The CDR3 DNA reads as TGTGCCAGCAGCTTAGGAACAGCCTCCTTACAAGAGACCCAGTACTTC. The encoded protein is CASSLGTASLQETQYF.